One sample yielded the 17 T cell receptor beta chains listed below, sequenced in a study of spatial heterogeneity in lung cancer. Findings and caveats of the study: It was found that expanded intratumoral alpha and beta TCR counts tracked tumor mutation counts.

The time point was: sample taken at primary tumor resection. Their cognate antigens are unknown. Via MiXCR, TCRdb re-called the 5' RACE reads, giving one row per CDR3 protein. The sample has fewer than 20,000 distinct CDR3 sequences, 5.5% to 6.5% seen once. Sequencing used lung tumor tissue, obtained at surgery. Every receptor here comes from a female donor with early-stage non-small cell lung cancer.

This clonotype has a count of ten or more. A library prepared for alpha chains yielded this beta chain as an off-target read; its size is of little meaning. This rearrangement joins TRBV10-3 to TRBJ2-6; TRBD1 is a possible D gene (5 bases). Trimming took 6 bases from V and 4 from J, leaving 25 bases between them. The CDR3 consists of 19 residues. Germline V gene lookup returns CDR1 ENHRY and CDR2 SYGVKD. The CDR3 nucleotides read TGTGCCATCAGCCTGGACAATCCCCTCACCCGTCTCGGGGCCAACGTCCTGACTTTC. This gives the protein CAISLDNPLTRLGANVLTF.

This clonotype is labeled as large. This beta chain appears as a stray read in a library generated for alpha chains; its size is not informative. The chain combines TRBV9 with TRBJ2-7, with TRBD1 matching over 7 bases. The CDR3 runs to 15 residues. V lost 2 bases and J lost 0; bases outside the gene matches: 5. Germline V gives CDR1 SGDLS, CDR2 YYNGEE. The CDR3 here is CASSVTDRSSYEQYF. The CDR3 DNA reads TGTGCCAGCAGCGTGACGGACAGGAGCTCCTACGAGCAGTACTTC.

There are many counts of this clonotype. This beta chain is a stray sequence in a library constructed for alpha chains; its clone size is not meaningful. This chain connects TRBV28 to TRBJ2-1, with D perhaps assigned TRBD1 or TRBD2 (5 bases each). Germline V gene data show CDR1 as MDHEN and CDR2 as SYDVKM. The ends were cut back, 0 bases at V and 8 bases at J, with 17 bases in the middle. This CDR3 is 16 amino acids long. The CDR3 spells CASSLWVFEGRDEQFF. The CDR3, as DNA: TGTGCCAGCAGTTTATGGGTTTTTGAGGGCAGGGATGAGCAGTTCTTC.

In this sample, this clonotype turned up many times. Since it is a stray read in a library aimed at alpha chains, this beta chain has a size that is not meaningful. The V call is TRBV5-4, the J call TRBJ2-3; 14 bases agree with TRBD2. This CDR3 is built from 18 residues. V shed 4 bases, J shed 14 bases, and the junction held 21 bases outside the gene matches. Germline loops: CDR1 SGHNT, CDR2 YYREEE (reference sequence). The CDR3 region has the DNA TGTGCCAGCAGCGAAAAGGGGATTCCGGGACTAGCGGGAGATCGGGCGTATTTT. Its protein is CASSEKGIPGLAGDRAYF.

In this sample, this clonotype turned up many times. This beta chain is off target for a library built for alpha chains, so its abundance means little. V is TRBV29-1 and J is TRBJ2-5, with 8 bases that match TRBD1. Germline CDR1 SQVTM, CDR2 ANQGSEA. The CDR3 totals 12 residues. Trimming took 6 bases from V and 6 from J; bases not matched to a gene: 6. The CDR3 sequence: CSVMTGDKTQYF. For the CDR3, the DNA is TGCAGCGTCATGACAGGGGACAAGACCCAGTACTTC.

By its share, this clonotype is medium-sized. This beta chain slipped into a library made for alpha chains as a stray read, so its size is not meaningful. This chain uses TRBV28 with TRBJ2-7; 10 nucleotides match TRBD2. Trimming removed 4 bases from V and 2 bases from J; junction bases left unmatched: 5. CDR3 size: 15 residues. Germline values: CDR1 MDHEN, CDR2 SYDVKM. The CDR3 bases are TGTGCCAGCAGTTCCCGGACTAGCGGTACCTACGAGCAGTACTTC. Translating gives CASSSRTSGTYEQYF.

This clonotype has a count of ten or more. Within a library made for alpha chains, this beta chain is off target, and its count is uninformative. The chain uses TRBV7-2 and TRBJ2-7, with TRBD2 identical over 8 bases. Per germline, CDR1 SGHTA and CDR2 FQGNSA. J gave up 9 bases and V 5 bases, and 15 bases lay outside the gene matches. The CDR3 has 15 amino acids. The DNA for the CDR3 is TGTGCCAGCAGCGGTAGCGGGATAGGGGGTGTGTGGCAGTACTTC. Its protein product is CASSGSGIGGVWQYF.

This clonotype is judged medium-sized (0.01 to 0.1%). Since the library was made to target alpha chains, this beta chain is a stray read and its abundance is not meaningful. CDR3 nucleotides: TGTGCCAGCAGCCGGACTAGCGCCTGGGACTACGAGCAGTACTTC. It specifies CASSRTSAWDYEQYF. The rearrangement joins TRBV5-6 to TRBJ2-7; 9 bases agree with TRBD2. V shed 4 bases and J 3 bases; nucleotides not matched to a gene: 8. Germline V gene lookup returns CDR1 SGHDT and CDR2 YYEEEE. The CDR3 consists of 15 residues.

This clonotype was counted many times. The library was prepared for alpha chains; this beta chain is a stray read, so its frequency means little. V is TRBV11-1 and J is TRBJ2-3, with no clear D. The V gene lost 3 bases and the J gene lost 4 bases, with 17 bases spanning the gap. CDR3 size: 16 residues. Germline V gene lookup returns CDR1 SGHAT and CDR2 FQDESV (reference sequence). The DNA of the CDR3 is TGTGCCAGCAGCTTTGAAGTCCGGTTGTTAGCAGATACGCAGTATTTT. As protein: CASSFEVRLLADTQYF. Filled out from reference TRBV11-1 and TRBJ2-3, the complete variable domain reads EAEVAQSPRYKITEKSQAVAFWCDPISGHATLYWYRQILGQGPELLVQFQDESVVDDSQLPKDRFSAERLKGVDSTLKIQPAELGDSAMYLCASSFEVRLLADTQYFGPGTRLTVL.

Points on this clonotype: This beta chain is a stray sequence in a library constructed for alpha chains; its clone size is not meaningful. In DNA, the CDR3 is TGCAGCGCCCGTGGCCAGGGACTCCAAGAGACCCAGTACTTC. Its protein is CSARGQGLQETQYF. The chain employs TRBV29-1 and TRBJ2-5; D might be TRBD2 (6 bases). Germline V gene sequence: CDR1 SQVTM, CDR2 ANQGSEA. V lost 7 bases and J 1 base, leaving 16 bases between the germline ends. This CDR3 spans 14 amino acids.

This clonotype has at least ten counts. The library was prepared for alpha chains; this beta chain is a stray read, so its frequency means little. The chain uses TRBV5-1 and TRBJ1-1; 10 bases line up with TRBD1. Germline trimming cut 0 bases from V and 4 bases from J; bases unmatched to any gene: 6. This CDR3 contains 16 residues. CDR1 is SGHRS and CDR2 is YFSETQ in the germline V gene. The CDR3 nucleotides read TGCGCCAGCAGCTTGGGCGGACAGGGGGTACGCACTGAAGCTTTCTTT. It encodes CASSLGGQGVRTEAFF.

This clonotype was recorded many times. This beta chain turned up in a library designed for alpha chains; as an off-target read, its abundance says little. The CDR3 protein is CASSRQTSSYNEQFF. The CDR3 nucleotides read TGCGCCAGCAGCCGACAAACGTCCTCCTACAATGAGCAGTTCTTC. The chain recombines TRBV4-1 with TRBJ2-1; no reliable D call. CDR3 size: 15 residues. Germline V gives CDR1 MGHRA, CDR2 YSYEKL. V was cut by 4 bases and J by 0 bases, with 10 bases left in between.

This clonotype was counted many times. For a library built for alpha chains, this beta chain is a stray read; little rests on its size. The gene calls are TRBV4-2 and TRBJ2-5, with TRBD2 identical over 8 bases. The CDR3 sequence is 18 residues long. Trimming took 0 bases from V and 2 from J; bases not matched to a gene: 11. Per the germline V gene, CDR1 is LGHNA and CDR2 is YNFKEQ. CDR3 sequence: CASSQDLLAGGTQETQYF. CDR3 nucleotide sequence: TGTGCCAGCAGCCAAGATCTTTTGGCGGGAGGCACACAAGAGACCCAGTACTTC.

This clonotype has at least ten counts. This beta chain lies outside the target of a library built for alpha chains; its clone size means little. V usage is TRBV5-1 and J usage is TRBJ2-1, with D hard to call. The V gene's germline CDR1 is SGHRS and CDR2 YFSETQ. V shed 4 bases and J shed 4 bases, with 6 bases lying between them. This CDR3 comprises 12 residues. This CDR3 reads CASSIPYNEQFF. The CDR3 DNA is TGCGCCAGCAGCATACCTTACAATGAGCAGTTCTTC.

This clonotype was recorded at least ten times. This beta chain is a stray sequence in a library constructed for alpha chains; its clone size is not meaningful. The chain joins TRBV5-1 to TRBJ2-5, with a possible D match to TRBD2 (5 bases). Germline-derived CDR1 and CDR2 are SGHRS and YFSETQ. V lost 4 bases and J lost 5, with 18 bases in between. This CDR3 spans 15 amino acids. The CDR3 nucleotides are TGCGCCAGCAGCGGGTCTAGCCTATTTATGGAGACCCAGTACTTC. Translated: CASSGSSLFMETQYF.

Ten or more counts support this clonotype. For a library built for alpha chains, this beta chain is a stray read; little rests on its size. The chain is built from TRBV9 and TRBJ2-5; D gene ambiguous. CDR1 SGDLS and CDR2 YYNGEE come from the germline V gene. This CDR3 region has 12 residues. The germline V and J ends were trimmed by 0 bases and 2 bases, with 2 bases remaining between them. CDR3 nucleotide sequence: TGTGCCAGCAGCGTAGCTCAAGAGACCCAGTACTTC. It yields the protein CASSVAQETQYF.

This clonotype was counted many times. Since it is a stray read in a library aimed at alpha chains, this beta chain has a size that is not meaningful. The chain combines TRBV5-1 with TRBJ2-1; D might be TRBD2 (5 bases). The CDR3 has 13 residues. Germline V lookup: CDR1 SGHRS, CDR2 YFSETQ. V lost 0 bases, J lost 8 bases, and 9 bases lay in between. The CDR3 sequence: CASSLGRRYEQFF. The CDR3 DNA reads TGCGCCAGCAGCTTGGGGAGGAGATATGAGCAGTTCTTC.